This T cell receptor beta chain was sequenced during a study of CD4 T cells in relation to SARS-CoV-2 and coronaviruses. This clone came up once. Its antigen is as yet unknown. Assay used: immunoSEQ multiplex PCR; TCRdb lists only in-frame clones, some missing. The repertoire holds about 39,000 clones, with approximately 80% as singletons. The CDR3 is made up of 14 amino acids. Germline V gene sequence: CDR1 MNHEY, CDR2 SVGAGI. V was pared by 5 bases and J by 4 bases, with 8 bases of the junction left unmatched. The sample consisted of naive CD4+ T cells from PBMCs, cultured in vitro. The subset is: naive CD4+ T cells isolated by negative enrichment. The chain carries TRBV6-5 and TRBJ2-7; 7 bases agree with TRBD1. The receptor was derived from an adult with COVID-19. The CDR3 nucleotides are TGTGCCAGCAGTACACCCGACAGGGCTTACGAGCAGTACTTC. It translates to CASSTPDRAYEQYF.